This T cell receptor (beta chain) was recovered during a study of blood T cells in healthy people across ages. Healthy Russian Caucasian donors spanned ages about 6 to 95 years. Germline V gene data show CDR1 as SGHRS and CDR2 as YFSETQ. V was clipped by 0 bases and J by 7 bases, with 19 bases between them. The CDR3 is made up of 16 amino acids. The authors ran a second PCR of roughly 6 to 12 cycles using a sample-barcoded 5' primer and a J-beta primer mix. Individual samples furnished no less than 2.5 million CDR3-containing paired-end reads apiece. TCRdb processed the 5' RACE reads anew with MiXCR; each CDR3 protein has one entry. The top ten hold 10% to 15% of the sample, which has under 1,000,000 distinct CDR3 sequences, around 36% seen once. Points from the study as a whole: The fall in TCR beta diversity per million T cells was roughly linear with age. Higher diversity, along with more naive CD4+ cells, distinguished long-lived donors from aged donors.

For this clonotype: What it binds is not known. A much larger clonotype is one base distant, so this may be a read error.

The sequenced material came from blood. The sequence was collected from a man aged 18 to 29 in good health. The chain links TRBV5-1 to TRBJ1-2; D not resolved. Here the CDR3 DNA reads TGCGCCAGCAGCTTGGAGGCCGAAAGAGGCTTTAGTGGCTACACCTTC. Its protein product is CASSLEAERGFSGYTF.